These 29 T cell receptor beta chains came from one sample sequenced in a study of T cell repertoires in aging, cancer and after chemotherapy. TRB rearrangements spanning V, D and J were amplified using mixed TRB-A/B primers. TCRdb itself ran the multiplex PCR reads through MiXCR, one entry per CDR3 protein. The sample shows about a thousand distinct CDR3 sequences, 20% to 25% of them seen only once. TCR beta rearrangements were amplified from peripheral blood genomic DNA. Source material: blood. These TCRs come from a human donor with a solid tumor.

In this sample, this clonotype turned up a few times. This CDR3 reads CASSKSGGDTDTQYF. CDR3 nucleotide sequence: TGTGCCAGTAGTAAGAGCGGGGGTGACACAGATACGCAGTATTTT. The gene calls are TRBV19 and TRBJ2-3, with TRBD2 matching 8 bases. The length of the CDR3 is 15 residues. After removal of 4 bases from V and 2 bases from J, the junction contained 5 bases not matched to a gene. Germline values: CDR1 LNHDA, CDR2 SQIVND (reference sequence).

Sample share makes this clonotype hyperexpanded. V gene TRBV27 combines with J gene TRBJ2-7; D call uncertain. CDR1 is MNHEY and CDR2 is SMNVEV in the germline V gene (reference sequence). The V end lost 2 bases, the J end lost 0 bases, and 8 bases lay between the germline ends. CDR3 length equals 14 residues. CDR3 protein: CASSLRDTSYEQYF. CDR3 sequence (DNA): TGTGCCAGCAGTTTAAGGGATACCTCCTACGAGCAGTACTTC.

The chain couples TRBV30 to TRBJ2-1, with TRBD2 matching 7 bases. This CDR3 region has 14 residues. The V segment lost 7 bases and the J segment 8 bases; nucleotides outside the gene matches: 14. Germline CDR1 GTSNPN, CDR2 SVGIG (reference sequence). CDR3 nucleotides: TGTGCCTTTCGCCCACTAGCGAGGGTGGATGAGCAGTTCTTC. It codes for CAFRPLARVDEQFF.

About this clonotype itself: Mismatch with germline at one junction end may stem from a read error. The genes are TRBV20-1 and TRBJ2-2, with D perhaps TRBD1 (5 bases). Germline lookup yields CDR1 DFQATT and CDR2 SNEGSKA (reference sequence). The CDR3 contains 15 residues. CDR3 nucleotides: TGCACTGCTAGGGGCCATGCCACGGGCACCGGGGAGCTGTTTTTT. It translates to CTARGHATGTGELFF.

In this sample, this clonotype turned up a few times. The chain carries TRBV11-3 and TRBJ2-1, with D uncertain. Germline V gene lookup returns CDR1 SGHNT and CDR2 YENEEA. The CDR3 is 15 residues long. The ends were cut back, 0 bases at V and 4 bases at J, with 10 bases in the middle. CDR3: CASSLDEQTYNEQFF. Here the CDR3 DNA reads TGTGCCAGCAGCTTAGATGAGCAGACTTACAATGAGCAGTTCTTC.

This chain connects TRBV5-1 to TRBJ2-7; D may be TRBD2 (5 bases). V was cut by 0 bases and J by 5 bases, with 9 bases left in between. Germline values: CDR1 SGHRS, CDR2 YFSETQ. The CDR3 length is 13 residues. The CDR3 is CASSLGEGNEQYF. DNA of the CDR3: TGCGCCAGCAGCTTGGGAGAGGGAAACGAGCAGTACTTC.

CDR3 DNA sequence: TGTGCCAGCAGTTTCGGGAGATACGAGCAGTACTTC. Its protein product is CASSFGRYEQYF. The chain links TRBV12-3 or TRBV12-4 to TRBJ2-7; D might be TRBD2 (6 bases). There are 12 residues in the CDR3. V was cut by 3 bases and J by 4 bases, with 7 bases left in between.

A few counts support this clonotype. V is TRBV13 and J is TRBJ1-2; D remains ambiguous. CDR3 length equals 14 residues. V shed 7 bases and J shed 2 bases, with 14 bases lying between them. Germline CDR1 is PRHDT and CDR2 is FYEKMQ (reference sequence). The CDR3 DNA follows: TGTGCCAGCACCCGTGAGGGAACCAACTATGGCTACACCTTC. Its translation is CASTREGTNYGYTF.

This clonotype was observed a handful of times. The chain links TRBV20-1 to TRBJ2-3; 9 nucleotides line up with TRBD1. Germline assignment: CDR1 DFQATT and CDR2 SNEGSKA (reference sequence). The V segment lost 3 bases and the J segment 3 bases; nucleotides outside the gene matches: 1. This CDR3 is built from 13 residues. The CDR3 nucleotides read TGCAGTGCTAGGGGACAGGGAACAGATACGCAGTATTTT. Translated: CSARGQGTDTQYF.

This clonotype is deemed large. The rearrangement links TRBV10-3 to TRBJ1-1, with D possibly matching TRBD1 (5 bases). Germline CDR1 reads ENHRY; CDR2 reads SYGVKD. The V gene lost 3 bases and the J gene lost 3 bases, with 5 bases spanning the gap. The CDR3 runs to 12 residues. For the CDR3, the DNA is TGTGCCATCAGTGACAGGGACACTGAAGCTTTCTTT. It yields the protein CAISDRDTEAFF.

In its sample, this clonotype is medium-sized. V usage is TRBV19 and J usage is TRBJ2-7; 9 bases map to TRBD1. Germline CDR1 and CDR2: LNHDA and SQIVND (reference sequence). The V segment lost 7 bases and the J segment 2 bases; nucleotides outside the gene matches: 6. This CDR3 is 14 amino acids long. This chain's CDR3 is CASTPRQGAYEQYF. The DNA for the CDR3 is TGTGCCAGTACCCCAAGACAGGGGGCCTACGAGCAGTACTTC.

By its share, this clonotype is medium-sized. This chain connects TRBV6-5 to TRBJ2-1; either TRBD1 or TRBD2 may supply D (5 bases each). Germline V lookup: CDR1 MNHEY, CDR2 SVGAGI. This CDR3 contains 16 residues. Trimming took 6 bases from V and 3 from J, leaving 18 bases between them. Here the CDR3 DNA reads TGTGCCAGCAGCGACGGCTGGGACCATTTCTACAATGAGCAGTTCTTC. This gives the protein CASSDGWDHFYNEQFF.

This clonotype counts as large. J is TRBJ2-7 and V is TRBV11-1; maybe TRBD2 (6 bases). CDR1 is SGHAT, CDR2 FQDESV, per germline (reference sequence). The V and J ends lost 7 bases and 6 bases respectively, with 19 bases between them. This CDR3 has 14 amino acids. The CDR3 sequence: CASTRAQGGVEQYF. For the CDR3, the DNA is TGTGCCAGCACCAGGGCTCAAGGAGGGGTCGAGCAGTACTTC.

This clonotype has a handful of counts. The chain joins TRBV6-6 to TRBJ2-1, with a possible D match to TRBD2 (5 bases). Between the trimmed V and J ends, which lost 5 bases and 7 bases, there was a span of 30 bases. The germline V gene has CDR1 MNHNY and CDR2 SVGAGI (reference sequence). The CDR3 spans 19 residues. Here the CDR3 DNA reads TGTGCCAGCAGTAACCCCCTGGAAAGGGCCAGACCCGGCGGGAATGAGCAGTTCTTC. Its protein is CASSNPLERARPGGNEQFF.

The chain uses TRBV20-1 and TRBJ2-7, with D uncertain. This CDR3 contains 10 residues. With 5 bases removed from V and 5 bases from J, the gap between germline ends came to 7 bases. Germline assignment: CDR1 DFQATT and CDR2 SNEGSKA (reference sequence). The CDR3 loop reads CSASRDEQYF. CDR3 nucleotide sequence: TGCAGTGCTTCTAGGGACGAGCAGTACTTC.

The rearrangement uses TRBV15 and TRBJ2-5; tentative D call: TRBD1 (5 bases). The CDR3 length is 14 residues. V was clipped by 5 bases and J by 2 bases, with 12 bases between them. Germline lookup yields CDR1 LNHNV and CDR2 YYDKDF (reference sequence). The CDR3 region has the DNA TGTGCCACCAGCGACCGACAGCTTCAAGAGACCCAGTACTTC. This translates into CATSDRQLQETQYF.

This chain connects TRBV5-1 to TRBJ1-4; the D gene is possibly TRBD1 (5 bases). The V gene lost 0 bases and the J gene lost 4 bases, with 16 bases spanning the gap. Per the germline V gene, CDR1 is SGHRS and CDR2 is YFSETQ. This CDR3 region has 17 residues. The CDR3 nucleotides read TGCGCCAGCAGCTTGGCCAGAGAGGGGAGGATTAATGAAAAACTGTTTTTT. As protein: CASSLAREGRINEKLFF. The full variable domain, in which reference TRBV5-1 and TRBJ1-4 provide the parts outside the CDR3, is KAGVTQTPRYLIKTRGQQVTLSCSPISGHRSVSWYQQTPGQGLQFLFEYFSETQRNKGNFPGRFSGRQFSNSRSEMNVSTLELGDSALYLCASSLAREGRINEKLFFGSGTQLSVL.

This clonotype is classed as large (0.1 to 1%). This rearrangement joins TRBV6-5 to TRBJ1-1, with 11 nucleotides matching TRBD1. Germline V gives CDR1 MNHEY, CDR2 SVGAGI. This CDR3 is built from 15 residues. The V segment lost 2 bases and the J segment 4 bases; nucleotides outside the gene matches: 3. The CDR3 DNA follows: TGTGCCAGCAGTTACGGGGACAGGGGGACCACTGAAGCTTTCTTT. Protein sequence: CASSYGDRGTTEAFF.

The chain combines TRBV25-1 with TRBJ2-3, with D maybe TRBD2 (5 bases). V was pared by 3 bases and J by 3 bases, with 16 bases between. The CDR3 consists of 16 residues. Germline V gene sequence: CDR1 MGHDK, CDR2 SYGVNS. The CDR3 DNA sequence: TGTGCCAGCAGTGATGGGGAGCGGCGAGGAACAGATACGCAGTATTTT. Translating it yields CASSDGERRGTDTQYF.

V gene TRBV19 combines with J gene TRBJ2-1; D is perhaps TRBD1 or TRBD2 (5 bases each). The CDR3 runs to 11 residues. CDR1 and CDR2 (germline): LNHDA, SQIVND (reference sequence). The CDR3 DNA reads as TGTAGTACGGGACCAGGCAGTGAGCAGTTCTTC. Translation: CSTGPGSEQFF.

V is TRBV12-3 or TRBV12-4 and J is TRBJ2-2; D is unclear. V dropped 11 bases and J dropped 0 bases, with 10 bases sitting between them. This CDR3 is built from 13 residues. For the CDR3, the DNA is TGTGCCCAAGGCCGTTCGAACACCGGGGAGCTGTTTTTT. This gives the protein CAQGRSNTGELFF.

This clonotype occurred a few times. The chain links TRBV11-2 to TRBJ1-1; D is ambiguous. Germline-derived CDR1 and CDR2 are SGHAT and FQNNGV. This CDR3 is built from 15 residues. Trimming cost V 4 bases and J 1 base, with 13 bases left between them. CDR3 protein: CASSSLRSQNTEAFF. DNA of the CDR3: TGTGCCAGCAGCTCCCTCCGGTCCCAGAACACTGAAGCTTTCTTT.

Judged by abundance, this clonotype is large. The CDR3 nucleotides read TGTGCCAGCAGGCTGGGTAGCGGGACCTCTTACGAGCAGTACTTC. Protein: CASRLGSGTSYEQYF. The chain uses TRBV11-1 and TRBJ2-7; 8 bases are a match to TRBD2. CDR1 is SGHAT and CDR2 is FQDESV in the germline V gene (reference sequence). The CDR3 runs 15 residues. Trimming cost V 6 bases and J 4 bases; bases outside gene matches: 11.

The chain combines TRBV11-2 with TRBJ2-5; D may be TRBD2 (6 bases). This CDR3 is built from 13 residues. V lost 5 bases to trimming and J lost 9 bases, with 16 bases between them. Germline lookup yields CDR1 SGHAT and CDR2 FQNNGV. The CDR3 spells CASSPGTLESQYF. In DNA, the CDR3 is TGTGCCAGCAGCCCAGGGACTCTTGAATCCCAGTACTTC.

This rearrangement joins TRBV7-2 to TRBJ1-1, with D possibly being TRBD1 (5 bases). Trimming stripped 3 bases from V and 1 base from J, with 6 bases between. Germline CDR1 is SGHTA and CDR2 is FQGNSA. The CDR3 contains 13 residues. CDR3 DNA: TGTGCCAGCAGCTTGACAGAGAACACTGAAGCTTTCTTT. Encoded protein: CASSLTENTEAFF.

The chain couples TRBV12-3 or TRBV12-4 to TRBJ2-3, with 8 bases lining up with TRBD2. The CDR3 has 14 amino acids. V dropped 6 bases and J dropped 5; count of bases not matched to a gene: 7. CDR3 loop: CASSVGLAGDTQYF. In nucleotides, the CDR3 is TGTGCCAGCAGCGTCGGCCTAGCGGGAGATACGCAGTATTTT.

This clonotype was seen a handful of times. The chain recombines TRBV5-5 with TRBJ1-1, with 10 bases fitting TRBD1. CDR3 size: 16 residues. CDR1 and CDR2 (germline): SGHKS, YYEKEE (reference sequence). The trim removed 0 bases at V and 3 bases at J, leaving 5 bases unmatched. In nucleotides, the CDR3 is TGTGCCAGCAGCTTGGTGGTGGGGACAGGGGACACTGAAGCTTTCTTT. The encoded protein is CASSLVVGTGDTEAFF.

The chain recombines TRBV2 with TRBJ1-4; D may be TRBD1 (5 bases). Trimming left V 6 bases short and J 13 bases short, with 9 bases between. The germline V gene encodes CDR1 SNHLY and CDR2 FYNNEI. The CDR3 runs to 10 residues. The CDR3 loop reads CASRSGTLFF. The CDR3 DNA sequence: TGTGCCAGCAGGTCCGGGACACTGTTTTTT.

V is TRBV20-1 and J is TRBJ2-5; 13 nucleotides match TRBD2. From germline, CDR1 is DFQATT and CDR2 SNEGSKA (reference sequence). This CDR3 is 14 amino acids long. Trimming at V came to 6 bases and at J to 0 bases, leaving 1 base not matched to a gene. The CDR3 sequence is CSATSGGDQETQYF. CDR3 coding DNA: TGCAGTGCCACTAGCGGGGGGGACCAAGAGACCCAGTACTTC.